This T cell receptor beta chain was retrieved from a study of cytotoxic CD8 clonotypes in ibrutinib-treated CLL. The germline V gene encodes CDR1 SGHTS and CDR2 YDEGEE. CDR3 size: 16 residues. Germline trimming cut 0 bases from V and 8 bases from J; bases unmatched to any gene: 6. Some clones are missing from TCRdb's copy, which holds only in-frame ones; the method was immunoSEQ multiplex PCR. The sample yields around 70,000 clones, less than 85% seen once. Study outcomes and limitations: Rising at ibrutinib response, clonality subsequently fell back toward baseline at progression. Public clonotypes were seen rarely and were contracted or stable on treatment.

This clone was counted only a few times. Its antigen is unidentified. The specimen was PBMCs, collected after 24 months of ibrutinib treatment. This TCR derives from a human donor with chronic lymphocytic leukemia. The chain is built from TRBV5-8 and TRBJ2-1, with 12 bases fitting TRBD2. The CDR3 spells CASSLGIGTSGYEQFF. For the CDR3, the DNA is TGTGCCAGCAGCTTGGGCATCGGGACTAGCGGGTATGAGCAGTTCTTC. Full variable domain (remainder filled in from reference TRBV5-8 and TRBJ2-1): EAGVTQSPTHLIKTRGQQATLRCSPISGHTSVYWYQQALGLGLQFLLWYDEGEERNRGNFPPRFSGRQFPNYSSELNVNALELEDSALYLCASSLGIGTSGYEQFFGPGTRLTVL.